This T cell receptor beta chain is drawn from a study of CD8+CD57+ T cells in acquired aplastic anemia. Study information: Isolated CD4+ and CD8+ cells, once sorted, yielded DNA averaging about 3.2 ug.

Study-wide points: Shared by patients and controls, just under 30 CD8+ CDR3s were abundant in patients.

Note on this clonotype: The antigen is undetermined.

It was genomic DNA that served as the template for profiling TCR beta VDJ and CDR3. Using its own MiXCR run on the reads, TCRdb lists one record per CDR3 protein. The sample has roughly 300,000 distinct CDR3 sequences, approximately 57% seen once. The TCR was taken from a human donor with severe aplastic anemia or a healthy control (not recorded which). Sequencing was done on a sample of sorted CD4+, CD8+, or CD8+CD57+ T cells (not recorded which) from PBMCs.

The CDR3 DNA is TGTGCCAGCAGCGTAGGATGGCAGTCCTCCTACGAGCAGTACTTC. Its translation: CASSVGWQSSYEQYF. The chain is built from TRBV9 and TRBJ2-7, with D hard to call. Germline CDR1 reads SGDLS; CDR2 reads YYNGEE. The CDR3 length is 15 residues. Trimming left V 0 bases short and J 0 bases short, with 10 bases between.